The 21 T cell receptor beta chains given below trace back to one sample, sequenced in a study of blood T cell repertoires in COVID-19. Using immunoSEQ multiplex PCR, the repertoire was profiled, and TCRdb retains in-frame clones only, with some absent. The repertoire consists of 310,000 or so clones, with 89% occurring once and the leading ten covering 8% to 10%. Sequencing was done on a sample of PBMCs or T cells enriched from blood (not recorded which). The receptors stem from a woman aged 40 to 50 who had recovered from COVID-19.

This chain joins TRBV28 and TRBJ2-3, with TRBD1 matching 8 bases. Germline CDR1 reads MDHEN; CDR2 reads SYDVKM. Germline trimming cut 5 bases from V and 2 bases from J; bases unmatched to any gene: 9. The CDR3 has 16 amino acids. The CDR3 region is CASSPPGQALTDTQYF. The CDR3 coding sequence is TGTGCCAGCAGTCCCCCGGGACAGGCACTCACAGATACGCAGTATTTT. Based on the CDR3 plus reference TRBV28 and TRBJ2-3, the full variable domain is DVKVTQSSRYLVKRTGEKVFLECVQDMDHENMFWYRQDPGLGLRLIYFSYDVKMKEKGDIPEGYSVSREKKERFSLILESASTNQTSMYLCASSPPGQALTDTQYFGPGTRLTVL.

CDR3 bases: TGTGCCACCAGTGCAGGGGGCCTCTACGAGCAGTACTTC. Amino acids: CATSAGGLYEQYF. The J gene is TRBJ2-7, the V gene TRBV24-1, with 8 nucleotides matching TRBD1. The CDR3 extends over 13 amino acids. V lost 5 bases and J lost 3; bases outside the gene matches: 2. Per the germline V gene, CDR1 is KGHDR and CDR2 is SFDVKD.

J is TRBJ2-3 and V is TRBV11-2; D is uncertain. Germline CDR1 is SGHAT and CDR2 is FQNNGV. CDR3 size: 14 residues. Between the trimmed V and J ends, which lost 0 bases and 6 bases, there was a span of 10 bases. In DNA form, the CDR3 reads TGTGCCAGCAGCTTAGACCCCTCGTCCGATACGCAGTATTTT. Residues: CASSLDPSSDTQYF.

The chain joins TRBV24-1 to TRBJ2-5; possible D gene TRBD1, 5 bases. This CDR3 has 14 residues. The germline V gene has CDR1 KGHDR and CDR2 SFDVKD. V was shortened by 4 bases and J by 2 bases, with 10 bases between the two germline ends. The CDR3 DNA sequence: TGTGCCACCAGTGACCCGGACACTCAAGAGACCCAGTACTTC. Its protein product is CATSDPDTQETQYF.

The chain links TRBV4-3 to TRBJ2-7, with D possibly matching TRBD2 (6 bases). This CDR3 has 13 residues. The V gene's germline CDR1 is LGHNA and CDR2 YSLEER. V dropped 0 bases and J dropped 5 bases, with 8 bases sitting between them. CDR3: CASSQDTGDEQYF. The CDR3 nucleotides read TGCGCCAGCAGCCAAGATACGGGGGACGAGCAGTACTTC.

This chain links TRBV15 with TRBJ2-5, with a possible D match to TRBD1 (5 bases). The CDR3 covers 13 residues. Between the trimmed V and J ends, which lost 0 bases and 3 bases, there was a span of 5 bases. CDR1 is LNHNV and CDR2 is YYDKDF in the germline V gene (reference sequence). As DNA, the CDR3 is TGTGCCACCAGCAGAGACAGGGAAGAGACCCAGTACTTC. Translated: CATSRDREETQYF.

The J gene is TRBJ2-3, the V gene TRBV4-1; 10 bases agree with TRBD2. Germline CDR1 MGHRA, CDR2 YSYEKL. The V segment lost 4 bases and the J segment 0 bases; nucleotides outside the gene matches: 4. The CDR3 is 16 residues long. The CDR3 DNA sequence: TGCGCCAGCAGCCGCCTAGCGGGGGTTAGCACAGATACGCAGTATTTT. It is translated as CASSRLAGVSTDTQYF.

The chain uses TRBV5-1 and TRBJ2-3; D is possibly TRBD1 (6 bases). The CDR3 loop spans 15 amino acids. The germline V gene has CDR1 SGHRS and CDR2 YFSETQ. The germline V and J ends were trimmed by 0 bases and 0 bases, with 8 bases remaining between them. CDR3 DNA: TGCGCCAGCAGCTTGGGGACAGCTAGCACAGATACGCAGTATTTT. Its translation: CASSLGTASTDTQYF.

V gene TRBV7-2 combines with J gene TRBJ1-2; 9 bases map to TRBD1. The germline V gene has CDR1 SGHTA and CDR2 FQGNSA. The CDR3 spans 15 residues. V shed 0 bases, J shed 7 bases, and the junction held 6 bases outside the gene matches. The CDR3 region is CASSLAEQGAVGYTF. The CDR3 coding sequence is TGTGCCAGCAGCTTAGCCGAACAGGGGGCAGTTGGCTACACCTTC.

The rearrangement uses TRBV7-2 and TRBJ1-2; possible D gene TRBD1, 5 bases. Trimming took off 2 bases at V and 5 bases at J, with 12 bases between the two ends. The CDR3 spans 14 residues. Germline V gene data show CDR1 as SGHTA and CDR2 as FQGNSA. DNA for the CDR3: TGTGCCAGCAGCTTAAAGGGGCGCAATTATGGCTACACCTTC. Its protein is CASSLKGRNYGYTF.

The chain uses TRBV9 and TRBJ2-5; 10 bases match TRBD2. Per germline, CDR1 SGDLS and CDR2 YYNGEE. CDR3 length equals 19 residues. J gave up 1 base and V 1 base, and 13 bases lay outside the gene matches. The CDR3 nucleotides are TGTGCCAGCAGCGTAAGCGGGGGGGCCCCCGGGAGGAGCCAAGAGACCCAGTACTTC. Translation gives CASSVSGGAPGRSQETQYF.

The V gene is TRBV6-6, the J gene TRBJ1-5; tentatively, D is TRBD1 (6 bases). This CDR3 has 15 amino acids. CDR1 and CDR2 (germline): MNHNY, SVGAGI (reference sequence). V gave up 10 bases and J gave up 5 bases, with 21 bases separating them. For the CDR3, the DNA is TGTGCCATCCCCAGTGGGGGGGCGTGGGATCAGCCCCAGCATTTT. This sequence encodes CAIPSGGAWDQPQHF.

The rearrangement joins TRBV10-3 to TRBJ1-2; 7 positions match TRBD1. J gave up 8 bases and V 11 bases, and 14 bases lay outside the gene matches. CDR3 size: 13 residues. Germline V gene lookup returns CDR1 ENHRY and CDR2 SYGVKD. CDR3 amino acids: CAVGGQYLEGYTF. CDR3 DNA: TGTGCCGTCGGGGGACAGTACCTAGAAGGCTACACCTTC.

This rearrangement joins TRBV18 to TRBJ2-3; 12 bases line up with TRBD2. The CDR3 is 16 amino acids. V lost 8 bases, J lost 2 bases, and 8 bases stayed unmatched. Germline V gives CDR1 KGHSH, CDR2 LQKENI. CDR3 coding DNA: TGTGCCAGCGCCACTAGGACTAGCGGGGCCACAGATACGCAGTATTTT. Protein product: CASATRTSGATDTQYF.

This sequence joins TRBV7-6 and TRBJ2-3, with D perhaps TRBD2 (6 bases). Germline lookup yields CDR1 SGHVS and CDR2 FNYEAQ. The CDR3 totals 16 residues. The V gene lost 4 bases and the J gene lost 2 bases, with 16 bases spanning the gap. This chain's CDR3 is CASSSRSGWDTDTQYF. The CDR3 bases are TGTGCCAGCAGCTCCAGGAGCGGGTGGGACACAGATACGCAGTATTTT.

J is TRBJ2-1 and V is TRBV19; 7 bases match TRBD2. The V segment lost 5 bases and the J segment 5 bases; nucleotides outside the gene matches: 6. This CDR3 spans 14 amino acids. Germline CDR1 LNHDA, CDR2 SQIVND (reference sequence). In DNA, the CDR3 is TGTGCCAGTAGTCCGGGAGGAATGGACAATGAGCAGTTCTTC. Protein product: CASSPGGMDNEQFF.

This chain uses TRBV19 with TRBJ2-1; the D gene is possibly TRBD2 (6 bases). Germline lookup yields CDR1 LNHDA and CDR2 SQIVND (reference sequence). V dropped 6 bases and J dropped 12 bases, with 24 bases sitting between them. The CDR3 has 15 residues. CDR3 coding DNA: TGTGCCAGTAGCAGTCTAGGAGGGGAGTTGAATTGGCAGTTCTTC. Protein sequence: CASSSLGGELNWQFF.

This sequence joins TRBV5-1 and TRBJ2-2, with D unresolved. CDR1 is SGHRS, CDR2 YFSETQ, per germline. Trimming stripped 0 bases from V and 5 bases from J, with 11 bases between. The CDR3 length is 15 residues. The CDR3 bases are TGCGCCAGCAGCTTGGATACGCCAGCGACCGGGGAGCTGTTTTTT. Protein product: CASSLDTPATGELFF.

This rearrangement joins TRBV10-3 to TRBJ1-3; D perhaps matches TRBD1 (6 bases). The germline V and J ends were trimmed by 6 bases and 0 bases, with 15 bases remaining between them. The length of the CDR3 is 16 residues. Germline CDR1 reads ENHRY; CDR2 reads SYGVKD. The CDR3 reads CAISDPTGTSGNTIYF. CDR3 DNA sequence: TGTGCCATCAGCGACCCGACAGGTACCTCTGGAAACACCATATATTTT.

V and J are TRBV11-3 and TRBJ2-1; a possible D gene is TRBD2 (6 bases). Germline V CDR1 and CDR2: SGHNT, YENEEA. V was cut by 5 bases and J by 6 bases, with 14 bases left in between. CDR3 length equals 14 residues. The DNA of the CDR3 is TGTGCCAGCAGCGCAGTGGGGGGTTTCAATGAGCAGTTCTTC. Translated: CASSAVGGFNEQFF.

V gene TRBV11-3 combines with J gene TRBJ2-7, with D perhaps TRBD2 (6 bases). Germline values: CDR1 SGHNT, CDR2 YENEEA. Deletions cut 5 bases from V and 3 bases from J, with 20 bases between. This CDR3 spans 16 amino acids. CDR3 nucleotides: TGTGCCAGCAGCCCCCCCGGAATGGCGGGACTCTACGAGCAGTACTTC. It specifies CASSPPGMAGLYEQYF. The full variable domain, with the rest looked up from reference TRBV11-3 and TRBJ2-7, is EAGVVQSPRYKIIEKKQPVAFWCNPISGHNTLYWYLQNLGQGPELLIRYENEEAVDDSQLPKDRFSAERLKGVDSTLKIQPAELGDSAVYLCASSPPGMAGLYEQYFGPGTRLTVT.